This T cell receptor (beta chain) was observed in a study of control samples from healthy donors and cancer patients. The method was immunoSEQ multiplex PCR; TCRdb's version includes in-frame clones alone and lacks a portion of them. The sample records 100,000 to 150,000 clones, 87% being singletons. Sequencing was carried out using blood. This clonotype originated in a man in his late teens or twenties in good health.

Written as DNA, the CDR3 is TGTGCCAGCAGCTTCGGGGCCACGATTGCGCCGAGGGAGCAGTTCTTC. Protein product: CASSFGATIAPREQFF. The chain recombines TRBV7-2 with TRBJ2-1; D possibly matches TRBD1 or TRBD2 (5 bases each). V gave up 3 bases and J gave up 10 bases, with 22 bases separating them. The length of the CDR3 is 16 residues. Germline V CDR1 and CDR2: SGHTA, FQGNSA.